The next 3 T cell receptor beta chains were all read from a single sample in a study of neurological immune-mediated disorders. TCRdb redid the calling of the 5' RACE reads with MiXCR, one entry per CDR3 protein. The sample gives 40,000 to 55,000 distinct CDR3 sequences, under 13% of which show up once; approximately 21% is in the top ten. Sequencing was done on a sample of PBMCs. The receptor source for this set is a middle-aged woman with HTLV-1-associated myelopathy (HAM/TSP).

Comment on this clonotype: The junction departs from germline at one end; a sequencing error may be responsible. The chain couples TRBV6-1 to TRBJ2-6, with D uncertain. This CDR3 spans 16 amino acids. The V gene's germline CDR1 is MNHNS and CDR2 SASEGT. The chain's CDR3 is CASSEARPSEANVLTF. As DNA, the CDR3 is TGTGCCAGCAGTGAAGCCAGACCCTCTGAGGCCAACGTCCTGACTTTC.

At least ten counts were recorded for this clonotype. J is TRBJ1-5 and V is TRBV15, with D perhaps TRBD1 (5 bases). The germline V gene has CDR1 LNHNV and CDR2 YYDKDF (reference sequence). This CDR3 comprises 15 residues. Trimming took 0 bases from V and 6 from J, leaving 12 bases between them. DNA of the CDR3: TGTGCCACCAGCAGAGACCCTGGGGGGGGTCAGCCCCAGCATTTT. This translates into CATSRDPGGGQPQHF.

In its sample, this clonotype was seen many times. The V and J genes are TRBV10-2 and TRBJ1-2; D not certain. The CDR3 sequence is 14 residues long. V lost 0 bases and J 4 bases, leaving 9 bases between the germline ends. Per germline, CDR1 WSHSY and CDR2 SAAADI. CDR3 protein: CASSESTGSYGYTF. CDR3 coding DNA: TGCGCCAGCAGTGAGTCAACGGGATCCTATGGCTACACCTTC.